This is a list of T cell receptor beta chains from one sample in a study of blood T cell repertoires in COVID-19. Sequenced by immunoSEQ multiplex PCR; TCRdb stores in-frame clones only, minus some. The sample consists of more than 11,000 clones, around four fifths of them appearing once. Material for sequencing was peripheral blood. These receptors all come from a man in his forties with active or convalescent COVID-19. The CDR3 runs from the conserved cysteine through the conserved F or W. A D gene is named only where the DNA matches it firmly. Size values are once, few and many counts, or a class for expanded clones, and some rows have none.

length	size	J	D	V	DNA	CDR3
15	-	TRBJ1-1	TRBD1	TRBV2	TGTGCCAGCAGTGATAGGGGGCGCATGAACACTGAAGCTTTCTTT	CASSDRGRMNTEAFF
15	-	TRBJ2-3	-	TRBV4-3	TGCGCCAGCAGCCCTTTTAGCGGTAGCACAGATACGCAGTATTTT	CASSPFSGSTDTQYF
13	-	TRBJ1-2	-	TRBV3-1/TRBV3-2	TGTGCCAGCAGGGGAGGGGGTAGCTATGGCTACACCTTC	CASRGGGSYGYTF
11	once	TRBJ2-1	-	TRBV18	TGTGCCAGCTCCCCCGGCAATGAGCAGTTCTTC	CASSPGNEQFF
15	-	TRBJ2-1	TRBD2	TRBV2	TGTGCCAGCAGTTTGCCGGGACTAGGTCACAATGAGCAGTTCTTC	CASSLPGLGHNEQFF
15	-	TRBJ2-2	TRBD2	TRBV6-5	TGTGCCAGCAGGATACTAGCGGCCAACACCGGGGAGCTGTTTTTT	CASRILAANTGELFF
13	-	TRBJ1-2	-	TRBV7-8	TGTGCCAGCAGCTTAACGACAGTTTATGGCTACACCTTC	CASSLTTVYGYTF
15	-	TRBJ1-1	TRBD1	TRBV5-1	TGCGCCAGCAGCTTGTTAGGGGGCCATAACACTGAAGCTTTCTTT	CASSLLGGHNTEAFF
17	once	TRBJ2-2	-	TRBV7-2	TGTGCCAGCAGCTTAAGGACCCAGGGGCAGGGCACCGGGGAGCTGTTTTTT	CASSLRTQGQGTGELFF
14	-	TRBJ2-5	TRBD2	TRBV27	TGTGCCAGCGGCGCGGGAGCTAGGGCGGAGACCCAGTACTTC	CASGAGARAETQYF
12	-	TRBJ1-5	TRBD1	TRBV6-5	TGTGCCAGTAGACAGGGGGATCAGCCCCAGCATTTT	CASRQGDQPQHF
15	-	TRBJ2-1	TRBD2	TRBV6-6	TGTGCCAGCAGCCAAAAGCGGGGGGGCGTGGATGAGCAGTTCTTC	CASSQKRGGVDEQFF
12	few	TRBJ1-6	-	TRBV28	TGTGCCAGCAGTTTGGGGAGTTCACCCCTCCACTTT	CASSLGSSPLHF
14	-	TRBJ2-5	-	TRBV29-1	TGCAGCGTTGAGAGTTTGGGGCACCAAGAGACCCAGTACTTC	CSVESLGHQETQYF
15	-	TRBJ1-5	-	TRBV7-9	TGTGCCAGCAGCTTAGCAGGGGGTGGCAATCAGCCCCAGCATTTT	CASSLAGGGNQPQHF
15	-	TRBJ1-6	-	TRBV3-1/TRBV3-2	TGTGCCAGCAGCCCTTCTCCCTTTTCCAATTCACCCCTCCACTTT	CASSPSPFSNSPLHF
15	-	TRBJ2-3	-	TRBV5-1	TGCGCCAGCAGTCAGGCGGGAAAGACCACAGATACGCAGTATTTT	CASSQAGKTTDTQYF
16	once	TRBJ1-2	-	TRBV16	TGTGCCAGCAGCCAAACCGGGGCAGGGAGGTCGGATGGCTACACCTTC	CASSQTGAGRSDGYTF
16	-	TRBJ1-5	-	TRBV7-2	TGTGCCAGCAGCCCAGACTACGGGGTCTCGGGTCAGCCCCAGCATTTT	CASSPDYGVSGQPQHF
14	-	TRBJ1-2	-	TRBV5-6	TGTGCCAGCAGCTTGGCGCTGGGAGAATATGGCTACACCTTC	CASSLALGEYGYTF
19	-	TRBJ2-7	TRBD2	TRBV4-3	TGCGCCAGCAGCCGATCCGGAGGCCCTGTCGGGGGGTCGTCGTACGAGCAGTACTTC	CASSRSGGPVGGSSYEQYF
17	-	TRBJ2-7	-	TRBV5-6	TGTGCCAGCAGCTCGCCGGTTAACCGAAAGAGCTCCTACGAGCAGTACTTC	CASSSPVNRKSSYEQYF
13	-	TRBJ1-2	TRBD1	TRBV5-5	TGTGCCAGCTCGAGGGGACAGGGGGGCGGCTACACCTTC	CASSRGQGGGYTF
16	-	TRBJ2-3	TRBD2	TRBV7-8	TGTGCCAGCAGCATAGGGACTAGCGGGTCTAGAGATACGCAGTATTTT	CASSIGTSGSRDTQYF
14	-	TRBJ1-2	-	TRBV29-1	TGCAGCGTTGAAGCCCCGGGTGGTAGCTATGGCTACACCTTC	CSVEAPGGSYGYTF
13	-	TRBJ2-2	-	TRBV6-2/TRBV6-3	TGTGCCAGCAGTTGGCGAGGGACCGGGGAGCTGTTTTTT	CASSWRGTGELFF
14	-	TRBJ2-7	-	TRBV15	TGTGCCACCAGCAGAGGGGAGGGGGTATACGAGCAGTACTTC	CATSRGEGVYEQYF
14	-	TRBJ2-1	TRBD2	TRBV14	TGTGCCAGCAGCCCCCGGGGAGGGTGGGATGAGCAGTTCTTC	CASSPRGGWDEQFF
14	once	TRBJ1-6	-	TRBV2	TGTGCCAGCAGTGGAGAGATGTATAATTCACCCCTCCACTTT	CASSGEMYNSPLHF
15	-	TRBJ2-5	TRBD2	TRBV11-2	TGTGCCAGCAGCTTATCTAGCGGGGTTCAAGAGACCCAGTACTTC	CASSLSSGVQETQYF
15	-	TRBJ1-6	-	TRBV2	TGTGCCAGCACCCGGGTGCTGGCTGTCAATTCACCCCTCCACTTT	CASTRVLAVNSPLHF
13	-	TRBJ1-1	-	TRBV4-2	TGTGCCAGCAGCGGACCTGGGGCGAGGGAAGCTTTCTTT	CASSGPGAREAFF
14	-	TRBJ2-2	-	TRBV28	TGTGCCAGCAGTTTCCTCAAGGCGGCCGGGGAGCTGTTTTTT	CASSFLKAAGELFF
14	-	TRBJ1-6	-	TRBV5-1	TGCGCCAGCAAGGAATGGGGGGAAAATTCACCCCTCCACTTT	CASKEWGENSPLHF
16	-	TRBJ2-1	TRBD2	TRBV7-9	TGTGCCAGCAGCTTAGACGTAACTAGCGGGGGGACTGAGCAGTTCTTC	CASSLDVTSGGTEQFF